This section outlines one TCR beta chain sequence together with its context. Its antigen is still unknown. The data stem from a study of regulatory dendritic cells for organ transplantation. Points from the study as a whole: Naive T cells showed high diversity, memory cells less, memory CD8+ least.

Produced via immunoSEQ multiplex PCR; TCRdb's table is partial and in-frame only. The sample yields over 25,000 clones, around 84% seen once. V gave up 6 bases and J gave up 6 bases; unmatched junction bases: 0. CDR1 ENHRY and CDR2 SYGVKD come from the germline V gene. The CDR3 extends over 13 amino acids. The clonotype was recovered from a human donor in good health. Sequenced material: naive CD4+ T cells from blood. Subset in this sample: CD45RA+ naive T cells. The chain carries TRBV10-3 and TRBJ1-6; the match to TRBD1 covers 9 bases. CDR3 protein: CAIRGQGNSPLHF. As DNA, the CDR3 is TGTGCCATCAGGGGACAGGGTAATTCACCCCTCCACTTT.